The clone carrying this T cell receptor (beta chain) was recorded only once. Participants spanned ages about 18 to 100 years and resided in 20 to 30 US areas. The data were obtained in a study of blood T cell repertoires in COVID-19. About the study: PBMCs, B-cell-depleted T cells, or T cells provided the cDNA or gDNA that made up the material.

Per the original methods: Counts of nucleated cells, estimated from reference gene primer amplification, were obtained. Produced via immunoSEQ multiplex PCR; TCRdb's table is partial and in-frame only. V, J and clone size are taken as reported in that table, and D and trimming were inferred from the DNA itself. This table holds around 300,000 clones, about 87% found once. Germline assignment: CDR1 KGHSH and CDR2 LQKENI. V lost 3 bases and J lost 2; bases outside the gene matches: 6. The length of the CDR3 is 16 residues. Material: PBMCs or T cells enriched from blood (not recorded which). The chain uses TRBV18 and TRBJ2-1; 8 bases are a match to TRBD2. This receptor was obtained from a woman between 25 and 40 years old who had recovered from COVID-19. The CDR3 sequence is CASSPPGGGPYNEQFF. The CDR3 nucleotides are TGTGCCAGCTCACCTCCGGGGGGGGGCCCCTACAATGAGCAGTTCTTC.